This TCR beta chain was obtained from a study of kidney transplant recipient with SARS-CoV-2 infection. TCRdb analysed the reads with MiXCR anew, one entry per CDR3 protein. The sample carries 200,000 to 250,000 distinct CDR3 sequences, 25% to 35% recorded once. This clonotype occurred a few times. The specimen comprised a blood sample, sampled at baseline and between days 110 and 120 from a kidney transplant recipient. The sequence derives from a male patient between 25 and 40 years old who had COVID-19 and was a kidney transplant recipient. A share of the T cells may be of graft donor origin.

CDR3 protein: CASSSSGSTYNEQFF. In nucleotides, the CDR3 is TGTGCCAGCAGCTCTAGCGGGTCGACCTACAATGAGCAGTTCTTC. The chain links TRBV5-4 to TRBJ2-1; 8 bases are shared with TRBD2. Germline values: CDR1 SGHNT, CDR2 YYREEE (reference sequence). Trimming at V came to 3 bases and at J to 2 bases, leaving 4 bases not matched to a gene. This CDR3 has 15 residues.